The 17 T cell receptor beta chains listed next were all sequenced from one sample in a study of CD8+ T cells in alopecia areata. RNA was isolated and reverse transcribed to cDNA, the sequencing template. The repertoire was sequenced with immunoSEQ multiplex PCR; TCRdb's copy has only in-frame clones and lacks some. Of fewer than 200,000 clones in the sample, 59% were seen once. This material consisted of CD4+ T cells sorted from blood, taken at week 0. The receptors shown here come from a human donor with alopecia areata.

J is TRBJ1-1 and V is TRBV29-1, with unresolved D. This CDR3 region has 13 residues. The V and J ends lost 6 bases and 1 base respectively, with 12 bases between them. The germline CDR1 and CDR2 sequences are SQVTM and ANQGSEA. This CDR3 is CSVPGRTNTEAFF. In DNA, the CDR3 is TGCAGCGTCCCGGGCCGGACGAACACTGAAGCTTTCTTT.

This clone was counted only a few times. The CDR3 region is CASSTDVWYQETQYF. CDR3 sequence (DNA): TGTGCCAGCAGCACTGATGTGTGGTACCAAGAGACCCAGTACTTC. The rearrangement links TRBV7-6 to TRBJ2-5; D call uncertain. The CDR3 totals 15 residues. Germline V gene lookup returns CDR1 SGHVS and CDR2 FNYEAQ. Deletions cut 5 bases from V and 0 bases from J, with 13 bases between.

This clone is a singleton in its sample. CDR3 residues: CAWSALPRGAWTDTQYF. The CDR3 region has the DNA TGTGCCTGGAGCGCCCTCCCTAGGGGGGCTTGGACAGATACGCAGTATTTT. The V gene is TRBV30, the J gene TRBJ2-3; D may correspond to TRBD1 or TRBD2 (6 bases each). Trimming cost V 3 bases and J 3 bases, with 22 bases left between them. The germline gives CDR1 GTSNPN, CDR2 SVGIG (reference sequence). This CDR3 spans 17 amino acids.

The chain joins TRBV4-2 to TRBJ2-7; possibly TRBD1 for D (6 bases). CDR3 length: 13 residues. The germline gives CDR1 LGHNA, CDR2 YNFKEQ. V lost 1 base, J lost 7 bases, and 11 bases lay in between. The CDR3 sequence is CASSQGGGGEQYF. The CDR3 DNA reads TGTGCCAGCAGCCAAGGAGGGGGTGGGGAGCAGTACTTC.

In its sample, this clone was seen once. The chain's CDR3 is CAWSVVLLGNTEAFF. CDR3 in DNA: TGTGCCTGGAGTGTAGTCCTCTTGGGGAACACTGAAGCTTTCTTT. V gene TRBV30 combines with J gene TRBJ1-1; unclear D gene. V was trimmed by 0 bases and J by 1 base, leaving 12 bases between them. The CDR3 extends over 15 amino acids. Per the germline V gene, CDR1 is GTSNPN and CDR2 is SVGIG (reference sequence).

The chain carries TRBV27 and TRBJ1-4, with D hard to call. In germline, CDR1 is MNHEY, CDR2 SMNVEV (reference sequence). The length of the CDR3 is 15 residues. The V and J ends lost 8 bases and 0 bases respectively, with 13 bases between them. The CDR3 DNA reads TGTGCCAGCCGGCCGTTCGGGGCAACTAATGAAAAACTGTTTTTT. Translating it yields CASRPFGATNEKLFF.

The chain joins TRBV15 to TRBJ2-5; a weak D match, TRBD1 (7 bases). V was clipped by 1 base and J by 1 base, with 10 bases between them. CDR3 length: 15 residues. CDR1 and CDR2 (germline): LNHNV, YYDKDF (reference sequence). The CDR3 nucleotides are TGTGCCACCAGCAGAGGACAGGGAGGCCAAGAGACCCAGTACTTC. Residues: CATSRGQGGQETQYF.

V gene TRBV6-5 combines with J gene TRBJ1-2; 10 positions agree with TRBD1. The CDR3 loop spans 15 amino acids. CDR1 MNHEY and CDR2 SVGAGI come from the germline V gene. V was clipped by 5 bases and J by 6 bases; unmatched bases: 9. CDR3 amino acids: CASSPSTGGVHGYTF. CDR3 DNA: TGTGCCAGCAGTCCCTCGACAGGGGGCGTTCATGGCTACACCTTC.

There are a few counts of this clone. The chain recombines TRBV12-5 with TRBJ2-2, with TRBD1 matching over 8 bases. This CDR3 contains 15 residues. V gave up 1 base and J gave up 4 bases; unmatched junction bases: 2. From germline, CDR1 is LGHNT and CDR2 FRNRAP. Written as DNA, the CDR3 is TGTGCTAGTGGTTTGGGGACAGGGCGCACCGGGGAGCTGTTTTTT. It codes for CASGLGTGRTGELFF. Combining the CDR3 with reference TRBV12-5 and TRBJ2-2 gives the whole variable domain DARVTQTPRHKVTEMGQEVTMRCQPILGHNTVFWYRQTMMQGLELLAYFRNRAPLDDSGMPKDRFSAEMPDATLATLKIQPSEPRDSAVYFCASGLGTGRTGELFFGEGSRLTVL.

CDR3: CASSRDSYQETQYF. As DNA, the CDR3 is TGTGCCAGCAGCAGGGACTCTTACCAAGAGACCCAGTACTTC. The chain carries TRBV4-2 and TRBJ2-5, with a possible D match to TRBD2 (6 bases). The CDR3 sequence is 14 residues long. The germline V and J ends were trimmed by 5 bases and 0 bases, with 10 bases remaining between them. Germline loops: CDR1 LGHNA, CDR2 YNFKEQ.

This rearrangement joins TRBV30 to TRBJ2-7; maybe TRBD1 (5 bases). Looked up from germline, CDR1 is GTSNPN and CDR2 is SVGIG (reference sequence). Trimming stripped 4 bases from V and 4 bases from J, with 23 bases between. The CDR3 has 16 residues. CDR3 protein: CAWKYRTPHILYEQYF. The CDR3 nucleotides read TGTGCCTGGAAATACAGGACACCGCACATTTTATACGAGCAGTACTTC. Drawing the rest from reference TRBV30 and TRBJ2-7, the complete variable domain is SQTIHQWPATLVQPVGSPLSLECTVEGTSNPNLYWYRQAAGRGLQLLFYSVGIGQISSEVPQNLSASRPQDRQFILSSKKLLLSDSGFYLCAWKYRTPHILYEQYFGPGTRLTVT.

With regard to this clone: At the DNA level, this CDR3 is encoded by other sequences in the same sample as well. The chain has TRBV4-1 and TRBJ2-5; 7 bases are shared with TRBD2. This CDR3 is 14 amino acids long. CDR1 is MGHRA and CDR2 is YSYEKL in the germline V gene. The trim removed 1 base at V and 4 bases at J, leaving 3 bases unmatched. The CDR3 nucleotides are TGCGCCAGCAGCCAAGTCTTAGCGGGAGAGACCCAGTACTTC. Encoded protein: CASSQVLAGETQYF.

The chain is built from TRBV5-6 and TRBJ1-5; D unclear. CDR1 is SGHDT and CDR2 is YYEEEE in the germline V gene. The ends were cut back, 1 base at V and 1 base at J, with 3 bases in the middle. The length of the CDR3 is 13 residues. CDR3 region: CASSLWSNQPQHF. As DNA, the CDR3 is TGTGCCAGCAGCTTGTGGAGCAATCAGCCCCAGCATTTT.

The rearrangement links TRBV6-1 to TRBJ2-3, with D maybe TRBD1 (6 bases). Germline CDR1 reads MNHNS; CDR2 reads SASEGT. The V end was cut by 4 bases, the J end by 2 bases, with 10 bases between. This CDR3 comprises 14 residues. CDR3 nucleotides: TGTGCCAGCAGTGTGGGGGCAGCCACAGATACGCAGTATTTT. It specifies CASSVGAATDTQYF.

The chain recombines TRBV19 with TRBJ1-5, with D possibly matching TRBD1 (6 bases). The CDR3 has 13 residues. CDR1 is LNHDA and CDR2 is SQIVND in the germline V gene (reference sequence). The ends were cut back, 4 bases at V and 9 bases at J, with 13 bases in the middle. The CDR3 DNA reads as TGTGCCAGTAGTACCAACAGGGATAGGCCCCAGCATTTT. As protein: CASSTNRDRPQHF.

The J gene is TRBJ1-1, the V gene TRBV9; 10 bases are shared with TRBD1. The CDR3 sequence is 16 residues long. After removal of 2 bases from V and 0 bases from J, the junction contained 4 bases not matched to a gene. Per the germline V gene, CDR1 is SGDLS and CDR2 is YYNGEE. CDR3 bases: TGTGCCAGCAGCGTCGGGACAGGGGCAATGAACACTGAAGCTTTCTTT. Translation gives CASSVGTGAMNTEAFF.

The chain employs TRBV9 and TRBJ2-2, with 7 nucleotides matching TRBD1. The ends lost 1 base at V and 2 bases at J; junction bases unmatched: 5. The CDR3 is 16 amino acids. Per the germline V gene, CDR1 is SGDLS and CDR2 is YYNGEE. The CDR3 loop reads CASSVRTGPNTGELFF. Here the CDR3 DNA reads TGTGCCAGCAGCGTAAGGACAGGACCCAACACCGGGGAGCTGTTTTTT.